Included here is one TCR beta chain sequence, with context. Germline CDR1 reads SNHLY; CDR2 reads FYNNEI. The J segment lost 5 bases and the V segment lost 6 bases, leaving 14 bases of the junction unmatched. The CDR3 spans 16 residues. The sample originates from a study of blood T cell repertoires in COVID-19. Original analysis: Reference gene primer amplification gave estimated nucleated cell counts. Produced via immunoSEQ multiplex PCR; TCRdb's table is partial and in-frame only. V and J calls and clone size are as listed in that table; D and trimming were resolved from the DNA. The sample consists of about 190,000 clones, over 75% of them appearing once.

The rearrangement uses TRBV2 and TRBJ2-5, with TRBD1 matching over 8 bases. The receptor was isolated from a middle-aged woman who had recovered from COVID-19. The sequenced sample was peripheral blood. DNA for the CDR3: TGTGCCAGCAGCGATAGGACAGGGAGGACCTCGGAGACCCAGTACTTC. Its translation: CASSDRTGRTSETQYF. Drawing the rest from reference TRBV2 and TRBJ2-5, the complete variable domain is EPEVTQTPSHQVTQMGQEVILRCVPISNHLYFYWYRQILGQKVEFLVSFYNNEISEKSEIFDDQFSVERPDGSNFTLKIRSTKLEDSAMYFCASSDRTGRTSETQYFGPGTRLLVL.